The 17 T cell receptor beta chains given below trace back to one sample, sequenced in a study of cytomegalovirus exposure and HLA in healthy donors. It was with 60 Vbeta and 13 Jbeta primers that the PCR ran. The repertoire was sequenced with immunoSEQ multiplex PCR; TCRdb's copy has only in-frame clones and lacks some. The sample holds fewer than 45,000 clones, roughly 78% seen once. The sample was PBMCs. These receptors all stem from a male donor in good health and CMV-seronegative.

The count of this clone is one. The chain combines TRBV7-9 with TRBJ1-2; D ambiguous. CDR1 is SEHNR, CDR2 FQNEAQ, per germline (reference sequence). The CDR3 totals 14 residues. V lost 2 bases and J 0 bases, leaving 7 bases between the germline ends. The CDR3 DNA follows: TGTGCCAGCAGCTTACTCACGGCTAACTATGGCTACACCTTC. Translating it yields CASSLLTANYGYTF.

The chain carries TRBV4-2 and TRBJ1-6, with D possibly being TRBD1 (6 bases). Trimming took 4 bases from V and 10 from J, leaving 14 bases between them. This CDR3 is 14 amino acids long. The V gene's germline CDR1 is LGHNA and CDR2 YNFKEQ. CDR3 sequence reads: CASSPFRGTSPLHF. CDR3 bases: TGTGCCAGCAGCCCTTTCAGGGGAACGTCACCCCTCCACTTT.

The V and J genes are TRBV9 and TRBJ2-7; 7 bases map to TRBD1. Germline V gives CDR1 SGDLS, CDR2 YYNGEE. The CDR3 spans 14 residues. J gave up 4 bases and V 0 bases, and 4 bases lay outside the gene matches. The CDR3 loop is CASSVGDRVYEQYF. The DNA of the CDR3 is TGTGCCAGCAGCGTAGGTGACAGGGTTTACGAGCAGTACTTC.

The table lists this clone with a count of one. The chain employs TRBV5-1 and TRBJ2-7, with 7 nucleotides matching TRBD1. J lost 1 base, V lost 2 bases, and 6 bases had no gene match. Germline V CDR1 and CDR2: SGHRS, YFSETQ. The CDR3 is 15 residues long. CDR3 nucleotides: TGCGCCAGCAGCTTTGGGACAGCAAAATCCTACGAGCAGTACTTC. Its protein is CASSFGTAKSYEQYF.

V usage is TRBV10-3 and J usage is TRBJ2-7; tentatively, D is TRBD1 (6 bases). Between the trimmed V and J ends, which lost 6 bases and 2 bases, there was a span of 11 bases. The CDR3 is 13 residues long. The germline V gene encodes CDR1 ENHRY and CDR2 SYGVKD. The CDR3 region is CAISPGTTYEQYF. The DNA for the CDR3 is TGTGCCATCAGCCCCGGGACAACCTACGAGCAGTACTTC.

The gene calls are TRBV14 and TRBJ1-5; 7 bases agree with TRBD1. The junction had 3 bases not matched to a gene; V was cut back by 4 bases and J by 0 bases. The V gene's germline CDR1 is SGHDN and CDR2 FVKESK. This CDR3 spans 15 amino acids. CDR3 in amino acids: CASSRNRGSNQPQHF. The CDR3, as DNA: TGTGCCAGCAGCCGAAACAGGGGTAGCAATCAGCCCCAGCATTTT.

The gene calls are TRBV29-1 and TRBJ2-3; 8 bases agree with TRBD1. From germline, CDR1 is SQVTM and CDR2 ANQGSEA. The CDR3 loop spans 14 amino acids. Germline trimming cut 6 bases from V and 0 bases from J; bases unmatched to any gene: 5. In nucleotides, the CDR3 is TGCAGCGTCGCTGGACAGGGAAGCACAGATACGCAGTATTTT. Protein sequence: CSVAGQGSTDTQYF.

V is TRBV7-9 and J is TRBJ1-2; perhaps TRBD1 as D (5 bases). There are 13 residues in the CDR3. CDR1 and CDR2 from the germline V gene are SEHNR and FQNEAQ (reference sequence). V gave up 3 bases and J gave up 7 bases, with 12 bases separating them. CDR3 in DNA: TGTGCCAGCAGCTTTTTGGGGGGAAGTGGCTACACCTTC. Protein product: CASSFLGGSGYTF.

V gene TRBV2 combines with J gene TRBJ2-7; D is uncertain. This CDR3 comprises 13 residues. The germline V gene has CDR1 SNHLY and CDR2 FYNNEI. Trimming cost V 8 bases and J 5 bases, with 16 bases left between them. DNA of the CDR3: TGTGCCAGCGGTGCGGTTCGGTTTGACGAGCAGTACTTC. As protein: CASGAVRFDEQYF.

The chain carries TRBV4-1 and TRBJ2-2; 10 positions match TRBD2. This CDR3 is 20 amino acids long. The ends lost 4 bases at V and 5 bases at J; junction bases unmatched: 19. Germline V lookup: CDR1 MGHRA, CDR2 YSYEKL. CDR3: CASSPTPGLARRARTGELFF. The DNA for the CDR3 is TGCGCCAGCAGCCCAACCCCGGGACTAGCGCGGAGAGCCCGGACCGGGGAGCTGTTTTTT.

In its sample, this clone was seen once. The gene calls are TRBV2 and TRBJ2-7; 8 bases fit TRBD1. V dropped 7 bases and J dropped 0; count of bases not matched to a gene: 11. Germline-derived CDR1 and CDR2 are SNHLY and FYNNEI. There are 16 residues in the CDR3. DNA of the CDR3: TGTGCCAGCATCCTAACAGGGGGAATGCTCTCCTACGAGCAGTACTTC. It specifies CASILTGGMLSYEQYF.

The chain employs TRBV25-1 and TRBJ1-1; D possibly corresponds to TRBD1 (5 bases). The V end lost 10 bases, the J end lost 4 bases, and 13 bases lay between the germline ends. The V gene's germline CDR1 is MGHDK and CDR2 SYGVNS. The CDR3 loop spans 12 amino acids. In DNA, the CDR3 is TGTGCCACCACCGACAGAGGCACTGAAGCTTTCTTT. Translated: CATTDRGTEAFF.

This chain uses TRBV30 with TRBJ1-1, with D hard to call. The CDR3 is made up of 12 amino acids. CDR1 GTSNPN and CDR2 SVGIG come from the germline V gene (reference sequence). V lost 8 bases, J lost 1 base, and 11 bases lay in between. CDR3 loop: CARGSWNTEAFF. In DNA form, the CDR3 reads TGTGCCCGAGGGTCCTGGAACACTGAAGCTTTCTTT.

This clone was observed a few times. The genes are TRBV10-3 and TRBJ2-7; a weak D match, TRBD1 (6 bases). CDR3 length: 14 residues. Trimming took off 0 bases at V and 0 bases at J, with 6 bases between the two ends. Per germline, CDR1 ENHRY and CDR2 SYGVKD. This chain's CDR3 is CAISESDSSYEQYF. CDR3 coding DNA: TGTGCCATCAGTGAGTCGGACAGCTCCTACGAGCAGTACTTC.

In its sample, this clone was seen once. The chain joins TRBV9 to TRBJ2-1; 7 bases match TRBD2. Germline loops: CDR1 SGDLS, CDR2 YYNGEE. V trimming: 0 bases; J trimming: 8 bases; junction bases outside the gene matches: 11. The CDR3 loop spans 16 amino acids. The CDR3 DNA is TGTGCCAGCAGCGTAGATGCGGGACTATTAATATATGAGCAGTTCTTC. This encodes CASSVDAGLLIYEQFF.

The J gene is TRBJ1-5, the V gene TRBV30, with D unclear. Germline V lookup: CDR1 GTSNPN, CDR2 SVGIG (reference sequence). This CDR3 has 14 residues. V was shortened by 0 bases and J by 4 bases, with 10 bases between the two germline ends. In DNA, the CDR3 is TGTGCCTGGAGTGTGGCGCCGGGGAATCAGCCCCAGCATTTT. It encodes CAWSVAPGNQPQHF.

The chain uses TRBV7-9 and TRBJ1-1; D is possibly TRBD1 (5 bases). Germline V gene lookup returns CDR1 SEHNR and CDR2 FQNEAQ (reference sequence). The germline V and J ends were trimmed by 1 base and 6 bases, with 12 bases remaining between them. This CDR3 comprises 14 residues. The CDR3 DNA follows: TGTGCCAGCAGCTTAGGGGGGGTGAGCGCTGAAGCTTTCTTT. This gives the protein CASSLGGVSAEAFF.